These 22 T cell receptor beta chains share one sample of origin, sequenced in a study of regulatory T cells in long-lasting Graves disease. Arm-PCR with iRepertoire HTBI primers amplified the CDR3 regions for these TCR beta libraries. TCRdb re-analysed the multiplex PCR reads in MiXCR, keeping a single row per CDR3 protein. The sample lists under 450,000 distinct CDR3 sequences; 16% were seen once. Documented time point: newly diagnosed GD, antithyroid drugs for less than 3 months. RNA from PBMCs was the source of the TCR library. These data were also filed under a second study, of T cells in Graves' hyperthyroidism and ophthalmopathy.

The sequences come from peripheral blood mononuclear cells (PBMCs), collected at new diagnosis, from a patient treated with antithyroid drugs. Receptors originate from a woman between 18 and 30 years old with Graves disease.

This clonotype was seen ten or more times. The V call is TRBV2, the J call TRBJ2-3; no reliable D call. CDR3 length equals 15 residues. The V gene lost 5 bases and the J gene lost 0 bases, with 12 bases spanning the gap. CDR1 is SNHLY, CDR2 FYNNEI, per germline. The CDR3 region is CASSPHELSTDTQYF. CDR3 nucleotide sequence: TGTGCCAGCAGTCCCCACGAACTGAGCACAGATACGCAGTATTTT.

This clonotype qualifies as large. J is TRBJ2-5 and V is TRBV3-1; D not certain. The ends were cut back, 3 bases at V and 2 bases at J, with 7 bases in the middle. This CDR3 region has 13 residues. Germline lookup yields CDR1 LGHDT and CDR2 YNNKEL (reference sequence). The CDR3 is CASSQGSQETQYF. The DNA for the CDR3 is TGTGCCAGCAGCCAGGGATCGCAAGAGACCCAGTACTTC.

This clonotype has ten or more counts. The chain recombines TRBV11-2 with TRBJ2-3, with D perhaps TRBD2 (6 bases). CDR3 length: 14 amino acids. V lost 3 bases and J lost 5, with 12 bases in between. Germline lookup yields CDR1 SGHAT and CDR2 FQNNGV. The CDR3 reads CASSLGDGGDTQYF. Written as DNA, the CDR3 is TGTGCCAGCAGCTTGGGAGACGGGGGAGATACGCAGTATTTT.

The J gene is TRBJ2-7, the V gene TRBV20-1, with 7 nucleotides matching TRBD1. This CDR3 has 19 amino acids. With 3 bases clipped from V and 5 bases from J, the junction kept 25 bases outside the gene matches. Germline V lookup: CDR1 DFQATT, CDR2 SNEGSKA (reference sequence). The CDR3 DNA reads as TGCAGTGCTAGTAGGCCGTTTTCTCCCGGGACAGACCCTTGGGACGAGCAGTACTTC. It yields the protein CSASRPFSPGTDPWDEQYF.

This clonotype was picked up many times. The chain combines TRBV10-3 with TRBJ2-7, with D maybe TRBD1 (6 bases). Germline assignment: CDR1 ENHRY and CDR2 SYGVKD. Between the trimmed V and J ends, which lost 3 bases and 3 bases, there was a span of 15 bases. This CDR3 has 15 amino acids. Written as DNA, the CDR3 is TGTGCCATCAGTGAAGACAGGCCACGGTTCTACGAGCAGTACTTC. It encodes CAISEDRPRFYEQYF.

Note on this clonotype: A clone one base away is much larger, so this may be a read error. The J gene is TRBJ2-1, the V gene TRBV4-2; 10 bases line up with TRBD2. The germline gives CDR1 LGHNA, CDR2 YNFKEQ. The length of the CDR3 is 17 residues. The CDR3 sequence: CASSRSMGTSVYNGQFF. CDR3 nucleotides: TGTGCCAGCAGCCGGTCCATGGGGACTAGCGTTTACAATGGGCAGTTCTTC.

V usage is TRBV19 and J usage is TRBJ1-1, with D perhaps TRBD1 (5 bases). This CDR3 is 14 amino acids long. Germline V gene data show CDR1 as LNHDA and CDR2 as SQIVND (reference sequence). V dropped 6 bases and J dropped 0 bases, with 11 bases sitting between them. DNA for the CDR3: TGTGCCAGTAGGAAGACAGTGATGAACACTGAAGCTTTCTTT. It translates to CASRKTVMNTEAFF.

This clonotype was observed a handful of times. The CDR3 sequence: CASSPPDRGIADEQFF. The CDR3 DNA is TGTGCCAGCTCACCGCCGGACAGGGGTATTGCGGATGAGCAGTTCTTC. The chain employs TRBV18 and TRBJ2-1; 9 bases map to TRBD1. Trimming took 3 bases from V and 8 from J; bases not matched to a gene: 11. In germline, CDR1 is KGHSH, CDR2 LQKENI. This CDR3 comprises 16 residues.

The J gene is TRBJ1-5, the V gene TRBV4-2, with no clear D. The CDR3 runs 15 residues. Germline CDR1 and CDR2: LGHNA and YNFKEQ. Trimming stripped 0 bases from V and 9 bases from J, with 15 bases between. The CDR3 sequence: CASSQDPRPLGPQHF. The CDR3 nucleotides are TGTGCCAGCAGCCAAGATCCTAGACCTCTTGGGCCCCAGCATTTT.

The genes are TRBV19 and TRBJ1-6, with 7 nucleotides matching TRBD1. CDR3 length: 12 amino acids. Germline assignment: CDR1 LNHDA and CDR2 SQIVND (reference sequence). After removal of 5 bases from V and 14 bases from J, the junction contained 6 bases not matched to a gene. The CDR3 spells CASSPLDRALHF. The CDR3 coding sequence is TGTGCCAGTAGTCCCCTCGACAGGGCCCTCCACTTT.

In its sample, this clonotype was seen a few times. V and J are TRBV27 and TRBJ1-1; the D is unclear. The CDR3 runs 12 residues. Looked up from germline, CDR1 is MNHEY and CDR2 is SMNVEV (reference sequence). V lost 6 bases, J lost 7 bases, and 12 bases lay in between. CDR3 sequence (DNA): TGTGCCAGCAGACGTATGGGATATGAAGCTTTCTTT. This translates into CASRRMGYEAFF.

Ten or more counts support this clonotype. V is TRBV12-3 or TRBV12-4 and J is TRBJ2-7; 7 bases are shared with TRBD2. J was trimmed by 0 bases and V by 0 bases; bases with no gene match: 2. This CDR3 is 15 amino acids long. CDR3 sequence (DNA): TGTGCCAGCAGTTTAGCGGGAGGGAGCTCCTACGAGCAGTACTTC. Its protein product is CASSLAGGSSYEQYF.

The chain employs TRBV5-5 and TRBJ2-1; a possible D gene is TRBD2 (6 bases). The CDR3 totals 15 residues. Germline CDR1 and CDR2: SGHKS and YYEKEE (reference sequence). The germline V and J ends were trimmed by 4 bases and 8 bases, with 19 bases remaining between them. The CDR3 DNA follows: TGTGCCAGCAGCCGATCCGGGACTTTGAATGATGAGCAGTTCTTC. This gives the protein CASSRSGTLNDEQFF.

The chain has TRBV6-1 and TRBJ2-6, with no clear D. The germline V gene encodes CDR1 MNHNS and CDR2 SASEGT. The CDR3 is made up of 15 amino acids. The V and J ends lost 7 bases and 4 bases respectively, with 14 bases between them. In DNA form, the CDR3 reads TGTGCCAGCATAGGGTTTTCTCTGGGGGCCAACGTCCTGACTTTC. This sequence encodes CASIGFSLGANVLTF.

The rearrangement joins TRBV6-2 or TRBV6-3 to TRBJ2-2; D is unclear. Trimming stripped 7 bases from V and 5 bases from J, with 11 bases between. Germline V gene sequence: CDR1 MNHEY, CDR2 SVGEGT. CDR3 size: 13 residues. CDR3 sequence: CASTTTETGELFF. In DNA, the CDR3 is TGTGCCAGCACGACGACTGAGACCGGGGAGCTGTTTTTT.

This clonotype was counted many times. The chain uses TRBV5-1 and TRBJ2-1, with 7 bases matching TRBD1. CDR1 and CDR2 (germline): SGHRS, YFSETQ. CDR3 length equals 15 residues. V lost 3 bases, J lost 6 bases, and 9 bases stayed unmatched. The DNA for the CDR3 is TGCGCCAGCAGCTCTATTAACCGGGACAGCAATGAGCAGTTCTTC. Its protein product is CASSSINRDSNEQFF.

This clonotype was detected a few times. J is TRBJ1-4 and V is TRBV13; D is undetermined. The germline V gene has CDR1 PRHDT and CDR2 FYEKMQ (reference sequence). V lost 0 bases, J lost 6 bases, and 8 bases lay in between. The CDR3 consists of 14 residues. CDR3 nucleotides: TGTGCCAGCAGCTTAGGGGACGGGGATGAAAAACTGTTTTTT. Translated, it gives CASSLGDGDEKLFF.

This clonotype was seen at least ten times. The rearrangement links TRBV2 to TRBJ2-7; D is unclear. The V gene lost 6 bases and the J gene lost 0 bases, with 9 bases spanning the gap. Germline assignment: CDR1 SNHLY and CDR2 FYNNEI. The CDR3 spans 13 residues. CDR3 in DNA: TGTGCCAGCAGGGCCTGGGTCTCCTACGAGCAGTACTTC. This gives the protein CASRAWVSYEQYF.

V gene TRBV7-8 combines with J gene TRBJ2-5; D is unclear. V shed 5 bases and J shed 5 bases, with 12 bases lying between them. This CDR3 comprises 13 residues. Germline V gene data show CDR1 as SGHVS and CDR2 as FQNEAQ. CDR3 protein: CASSTRRKETQYF. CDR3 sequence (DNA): TGTGCCAGCAGCACCAGGCGTAAGGAGACCCAGTACTTC.

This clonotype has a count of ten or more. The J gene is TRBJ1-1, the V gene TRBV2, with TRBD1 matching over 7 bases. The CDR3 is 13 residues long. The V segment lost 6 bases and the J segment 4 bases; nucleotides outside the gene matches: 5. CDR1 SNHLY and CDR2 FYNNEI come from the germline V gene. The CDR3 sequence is CASRDRSSTEAFF. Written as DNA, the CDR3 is TGTGCCAGCAGGGACAGGAGTTCCACTGAAGCTTTCTTT.

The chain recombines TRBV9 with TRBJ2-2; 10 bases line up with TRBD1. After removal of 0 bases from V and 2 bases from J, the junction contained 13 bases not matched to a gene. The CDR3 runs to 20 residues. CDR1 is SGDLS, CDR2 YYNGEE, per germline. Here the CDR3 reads CASSVVGQGWTSRNTGELFF. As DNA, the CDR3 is TGTGCCAGCAGCGTAGTGGGACAGGGGTGGACTAGCAGAAACACCGGGGAGCTGTTTTTT.

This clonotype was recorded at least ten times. The CDR3: CASSAHGQGADTQYF. The DNA of the CDR3 is TGTGCCAGCAGCGCACATGGACAGGGGGCAGATACGCAGTATTTT. V is TRBV11-2 and J is TRBJ2-3; 10 nucleotides line up with TRBD1. The CDR3 covers 15 residues. Germline V lookup: CDR1 SGHAT, CDR2 FQNNGV. With 5 bases clipped from V and 4 bases from J, the junction kept 6 bases outside the gene matches. Full variable domain (missing parts from reference TRBV11-2 and TRBJ2-3): EAGVAQSPRYKIIEKRQSVAFWCNPISGHATLYWYQQILGQGPKLLIQFQNNGVVDDSQLPKDRFSAERLKGVDSTLKIQPAKLEDSAVYLCASSAHGQGADTQYFGPGTRLTVL.